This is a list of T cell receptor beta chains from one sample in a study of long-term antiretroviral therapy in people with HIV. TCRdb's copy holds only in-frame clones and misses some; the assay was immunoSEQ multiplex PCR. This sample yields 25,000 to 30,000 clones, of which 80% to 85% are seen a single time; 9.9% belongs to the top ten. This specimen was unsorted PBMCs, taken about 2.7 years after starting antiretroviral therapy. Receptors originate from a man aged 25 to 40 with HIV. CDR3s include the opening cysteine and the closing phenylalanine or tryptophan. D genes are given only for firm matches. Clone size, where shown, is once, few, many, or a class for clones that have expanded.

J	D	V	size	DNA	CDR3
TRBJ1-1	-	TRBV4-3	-	TGCGCCAGCAGCCCAATCGGATCGGAGGGCACTGAAGCTTTCTTT	CASSPIGSEGTEAFF
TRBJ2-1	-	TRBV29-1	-	TGCAGCGTTGAAAACGGGAATGAGCAGTTCTTC	CSVENGNEQFF
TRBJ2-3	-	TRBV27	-	TGTGCCAGCCGCTCACCAGTACTGTCCACAGATACGCAGTATTTT	CASRSPVLSTDTQYF
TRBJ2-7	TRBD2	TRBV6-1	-	TGTGCCAGCAGTGACCTACTAGCGGGAGGGGGGGAGCAGTACTTC	CASSDLLAGGGEQYF
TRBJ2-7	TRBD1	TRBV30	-	TGTGCCTGGAGTGCTACTCCGACAGGGTTGGTCTACGAGCAGTACTTC	CAWSATPTGLVYEQYF
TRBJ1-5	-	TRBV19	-	TGTGCCAGTAAGGGCGGGGTGGGTTCCCCAAAGCCCCAGCATTTT	CASKGGVGSPKPQHF
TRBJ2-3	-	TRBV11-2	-	TGTGCCAGCAGCTTAGTGTCCAGGGTTGATACGCAGTATTTT	CASSLVSRVDTQYF
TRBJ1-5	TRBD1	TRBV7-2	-	TGTGCCACCGCCGGGACAGGGGGTCAGCCCCAGCATTTT	CATAGTGGQPQHF
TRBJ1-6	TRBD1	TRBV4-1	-	TGCGCCAGCAGCACGGGGACAGGGGTGAATTCACCCCTCCACTTT	CASSTGTGVNSPLHF
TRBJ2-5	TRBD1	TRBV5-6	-	TGTGCCAGCAGCTGGGGACAGTCGAGCCAAGAGACCCAGTACTTC	CASSWGQSSQETQYF
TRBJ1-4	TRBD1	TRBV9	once	TGTGCCAGCAGCGTTCAGGGACAGGGGAATGAAAAACTGTTTTTT	CASSVQGQGNEKLFF
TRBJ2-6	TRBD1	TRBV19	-	TGTGCCAGTAGTCCAAGAGGGACAGGCCAACCCTCTGGGGCCAACGTCCTGACTTTC	CASSPRGTGQPSGANVLTF
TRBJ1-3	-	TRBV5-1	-	TGCGCCAGCAGCTTGGAACCCCGTTTATCTGGAAACACCATATATTTT	CASSLEPRLSGNTIYF
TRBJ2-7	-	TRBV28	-	TGTGCCAGCAGTCGGGATCTTTACGAGCAGTACTTC	CASSRDLYEQYF
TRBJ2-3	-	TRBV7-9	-	TGTGCCAGCAGCTTGGGGGGCACAGATACGCAGTATTTT	CASSLGGTDTQYF
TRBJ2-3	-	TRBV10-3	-	TGTGCCATCAGTGGGAGGGGCACAGATACGCAGTATTTT	CAISGRGTDTQYF
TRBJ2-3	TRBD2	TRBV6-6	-	TGTGCCAGCAGCTCCCGGGGCGGGGGAGCAGATACGCAGTATTTT	CASSSRGGGADTQYF
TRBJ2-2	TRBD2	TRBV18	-	TGTGCCAGCTCGCCACTTGGAGGTCTAGCGGGAGGGCCCGGCACCGGGGAGCTGTTTTTT	CASSPLGGLAGGPGTGELFF
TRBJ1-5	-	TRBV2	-	TGTGCCAGCAGTGTTACCGACGGTAGCAATCAGCCCCAGCATTTT	CASSVTDGSNQPQHF
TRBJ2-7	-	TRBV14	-	TGTGCCAGCAGCCAAGATGCCAGTAGCCGGCTTTTAGGCGAGCAGTACTTC	CASSQDASSRLLGEQYF
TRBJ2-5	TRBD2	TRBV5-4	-	TGTGCCAGCAGCCGAGTTTCGGGGGGGTTAGAGACCCAGTACTTC	CASSRVSGGLETQYF
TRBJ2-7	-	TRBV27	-	TGTGCCAGCAGTTTTTCGGTATCCTACGAGCAGTACTTC	CASSFSVSYEQYF
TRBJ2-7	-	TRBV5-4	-	TGTGCCAGCAGCGTGGACAGAATTTCCTACGAGCAGTACTTC	CASSVDRISYEQYF
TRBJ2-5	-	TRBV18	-	TGTGCCAGCTCACCATCGGGACCTCAAATCCAAGAGACCCAGTACTTC	CASSPSGPQIQETQYF
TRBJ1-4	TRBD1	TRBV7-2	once	TGTGCCAGCAGCCCAACCCGGGACAGGGGTAAAGAAGAAAAACTGTTTTTT	CASSPTRDRGKEEKLFF
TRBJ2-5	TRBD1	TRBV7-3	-	TGTGCCAGCAGCAAGCACGGGACAGTTCAAGAGACCCAGTACTTC	CASSKHGTVQETQYF
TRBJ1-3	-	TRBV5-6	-	TGTGCCAGCAGCTTACTGACAGCTAACACCATATATTTT	CASSLLTANTIYF
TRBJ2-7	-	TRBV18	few	TGTGCCAGCTCACCAGAAGGGATCTACGAGCAGTACTTC	CASSPEGIYEQYF
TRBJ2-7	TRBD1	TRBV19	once	TGTGCCAGTAGTATGGAACAGGGGGCCTACGAGCAGTACTTC	CASSMEQGAYEQYF
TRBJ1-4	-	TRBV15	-	TGTGCCACCAGCAGAGATCCCGGGATCGGTGAAAAACTGTTTTTT	CATSRDPGIGEKLFF
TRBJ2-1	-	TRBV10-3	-	TGTGCCATCTCCAGCGAACAGTACAATGAGCAGTTCTTC	CAISSEQYNEQFF
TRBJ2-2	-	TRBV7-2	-	TGTGCCAGCAGCTTAGCGCGTTTTACCGGGGAGCTGTTTTTT	CASSLARFTGELFF
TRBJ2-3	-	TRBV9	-	TGTGCCAGCAGCGTAAGGCCGGTCACAGATACGCAGTATTTT	CASSVRPVTDTQYF
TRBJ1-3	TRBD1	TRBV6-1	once	TGTGCCAGCACCATGACAGGGCCAGGAAACACCATATATTTT	CASTMTGPGNTIYF
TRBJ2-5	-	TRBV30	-	TGTGCCTGGAAGGGGTTCCAAGAGACCCAGTACTTC	CAWKGFQETQYF